The sequence of this T cell receptor (beta chain) was determined in a study of beta chain features in type 1 diabetes. Turning to the study itself: Sorted cell examination encompassed approximately 110 million cells across all samples. Regarding the study as a whole: The study found fewer insertions and more deletions at VDJ junctions in type 1 diabetes patients. TCRB CDR3s were moderately but significantly shorter in Type 1 diabetes patients in all four CD4+ subsets.

Reverse transcription of all isolated RNA meant that expressed TCRB transcripts were sequenced. Here immunoSEQ multiplex PCR was the method, and the copy in TCRdb shows in-frame clones only, minus some. The data contain about 660,000 clones, about 14% of them seen just once; the ten biggest clones take up just under 0.04%. Trimming left V 8 bases short and J 9 bases short, with 10 bases between. Per germline, CDR1 MNHEY and CDR2 SVGAGI. CDR3 length: 10 amino acids. As concerns this clone: Its antigen is still unknown.

V is TRBV6-5 and J is TRBJ2-5; weak D call: TRBD2 (5 bases). This receptor was identified in a man between 18 and 35 years old with type 1 diabetes. The sample comprised naive CD4+ T cells from blood. The CDR3 nucleotides are TGTGCCAGCGGAAGAGCGGCCCAGTACTTC. The encoded protein is CASGRAAQYF.